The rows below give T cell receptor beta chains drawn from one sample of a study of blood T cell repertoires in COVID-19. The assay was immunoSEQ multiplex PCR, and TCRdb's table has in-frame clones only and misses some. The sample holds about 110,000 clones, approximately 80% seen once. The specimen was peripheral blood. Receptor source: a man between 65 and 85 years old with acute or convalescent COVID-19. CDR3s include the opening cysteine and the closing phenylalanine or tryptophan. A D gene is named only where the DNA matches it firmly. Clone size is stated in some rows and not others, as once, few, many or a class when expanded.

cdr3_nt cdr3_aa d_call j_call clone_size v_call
TGTGCCAGCAGCTTAAATGCGTTTAGCGAAAAACTGTTTTTT CASSLNAFSEKLFF NA TRBJ1-4 NA TRBV5-6
TGCGCCAGCAGCAAGGAGGCAGGACTAAAAGCTTTCTTT CASSKEAGLKAFF NA TRBJ1-1 few TRBV5-1
TGTGCCAGCGCCAGGGGGTTAAATCAGCCCCAGCATTTT CASARGLNQPQHF TRBD1 TRBJ1-5 NA TRBV6-5
TGTGCCAGCAGCTCAGGGAGGCCCGGGGCCAACGTCCTGACTTTC CASSSGRPGANVLTF NA TRBJ2-6 NA TRBV3-1/TRBV3-2
TGCGCCAGCAGTGAGGGAGCGGGGAACTCCTACGAGCAGTACTTC CASSEGAGNSYEQYF TRBD2 TRBJ2-7 NA TRBV10-1
TGTGCCAGCAGCCCGACAGGGCGGAACACTGAAGCTTTCTTT CASSPTGRNTEAFF TRBD1 TRBJ1-1 NA TRBV7-9
TGTGCCAGCAGCCCTAGCACGGGAGCAACCTCCTACAATGAGCAGTTCTTC CASSPSTGATSYNEQFF NA TRBJ2-1 once TRBV7-9
TGTGCCAGCAGTGATCCGGGGGGAACTACCTATGGCTACACCTTC CASSDPGGTTYGYTF NA TRBJ1-2 NA TRBV6-1
TGCGCCAGCAACCCTACAGGGGGAGGAACTGAAGCTTTCTTT CASNPTGGGTEAFF TRBD1 TRBJ1-1 once TRBV5-1
TGTGCTAGCAGCCCATACGAGAGAGGGACCGGGGAGCTGTTTTTT CASSPYERGTGELFF NA TRBJ2-2 NA TRBV7-7
TGTGCCAGCAGTTCCGGGACAGGGGTCTCTGGGGCCAACGTCCTGACTTTC CASSSGTGVSGANVLTF TRBD1 TRBJ2-6 NA TRBV27
TGTGCCAGTAGTATCAACAGGGATGAAAAACTGTTTTTT CASSINRDEKLFF NA TRBJ1-4 NA TRBV19
TGTGCCATCGGTCAGGGTTCCTCTAACTATGGCTACACCTTC CAIGQGSSNYGYTF NA TRBJ1-2 NA TRBV10-3
TGTGCCACCAGTGTAGGGACAGGGGAGGCCGGGGAGCTGTTTTTT CATSVGTGEAGELFF TRBD1 TRBJ2-2 NA TRBV24-1
TGTGCCAGCAGTAAGGTACTAGCGGACAATGAGCAGTTCTTC CASSKVLADNEQFF TRBD2 TRBJ2-1 NA TRBV6-2/TRBV6-3
TGTGCCAGCAGCTTCGGTACCTCGCGGGCCGGGGAGCTGTTTTTT CASSFGTSRAGELFF NA TRBJ2-2 NA TRBV9
TGTGCCAGCAGCGCCTCGACAGGGTATCTATGGGGTGAGCAGTTCTTC CASSASTGYLWGEQFF TRBD1 TRBJ2-1 NA TRBV9
TGTGCCAGTAGTATAGCGACCATTCCCGGGGACACAGATACGCAGTATTTT CASSIATIPGDTDTQYF NA TRBJ2-3 NA TRBV19
TGTGCCAGCAGTTACTCCGGGACAGGGGGCTGGAATGAGCAGTTCTTC CASSYSGTGGWNEQFF TRBD1 TRBJ2-1 NA TRBV6-6
TGCGCCAGCAGCCCTAACGGGGTAACTGAAGCTTTCTTT CASSPNGVTEAFF NA TRBJ1-1 NA TRBV5-1
TGTGCCAGCAGCACGGGACAGACCACCGGGGAGCTGTTTTTT CASSTGQTTGELFF TRBD1 TRBJ2-2 NA TRBV7-2
TGTGCCAGCAGCGTAGAGGGACAGGGGGGCACAGATACGCAGTATTTT CASSVEGQGGTDTQYF TRBD1 TRBJ2-3 NA TRBV9
TGCAGCGTTGCTAGCGGGGGTACAGATACGCAGTATTTT CSVASGGTDTQYF TRBD2 TRBJ2-3 NA TRBV29-1
TGTGCCATCAGTGAGATTGGAGGGACCCAAGAGACCCAGTACTTC CAISEIGGTQETQYF NA TRBJ2-5 few TRBV10-3
TGTGCCAGCAGCCTCTGGACAGATCAGCCCCAGCATTTT CASSLWTDQPQHF NA TRBJ1-5 once TRBV7-8
TGTGCCATCAGTCTACTAGCGGGGGGACCAGATACGCAGTATTTT CAISLLAGGPDTQYF TRBD2 TRBJ2-3 NA TRBV10-3
TGTGCCAGCAGTCGAGGGTACGAGCAGTACTTC CASSRGYEQYF NA TRBJ2-7 NA TRBV6-2/TRBV6-3
TGTGCCAGCAGCCCACGACTAGCGGGGGGAGTTACGCAGTATTTT CASSPRLAGGVTQYF TRBD2 TRBJ2-3 once TRBV7-2
TGCGCCAGCAGCTTGGCCGGGATTGGCACAGATACGCAGTATTTT CASSLAGIGTDTQYF NA TRBJ2-3 once TRBV5-1
TGTGCCAGCAGCTTGCGGGGGACCGGGGAGCTGTTTTTT CASSLRGTGELFF TRBD2 TRBJ2-2 NA TRBV7-7
TGTGCCAGCAGCTTAGTAATGGGGCCCTACAATGAGCAGTTCTTC CASSLVMGPYNEQFF NA TRBJ2-1 once TRBV11-2
TGTGCCAGCTATTGTCCCTTTTGGGGCAGGGCACCGACCCATGGTGGCTACACCTTC CASYCPFWGRAPTHGGYTF NA TRBJ1-2 few TRBV21-1
TGTGCCATCAGTGATTCTGAGGAGCAGTACTTC CAISDSEEQYF NA TRBJ2-7 NA TRBV10-3
TGTGCCAGTAGGGCAACAGGGAACACCGGGGAGCTGTTTTTT CASRATGNTGELFF NA TRBJ2-2 NA TRBV19
TGTGCCAGCAGTGAAATCCGGGGTCGGAGCGGGGATGTGGAAGAGACCCAGTACTTC CASSEIRGRSGDVEETQYF TRBD2 TRBJ2-5 NA TRBV6-1
TGTGCCAGCAGCCTAGGCGCGGGCAAAAACATTCAGTACTTC CASSLGAGKNIQYF NA TRBJ2-4 NA TRBV5-4
TGTGCCAGCAGCGTAGCGGCTAGCGAGCGTTTCGACAATGAGCAGTTCTTC CASSVAASERFDNEQFF NA TRBJ2-1 NA TRBV9
TGTGCCAGCAGCTTAGGCGGGACAGCAACTAATGAAAAACTGTTTTTT CASSLGGTATNEKLFF TRBD1 TRBJ1-4 few TRBV7-2
TGTGCCAGCAGTGAAGAGAAGCGGGGGGTCTACAATGAGCAGTTCTTC CASSEEKRGVYNEQFF TRBD2 TRBJ2-1 once TRBV2
TGTGCCAGTAGTATAACCGGGACAGGGGGCGGAGAGACCCAGTACTTC CASSITGTGGGETQYF TRBD1 TRBJ2-5 NA TRBV19
TGTGCCAGTAGTATAGCTCTTTACAGGGGTACTAATGAAAAACTGTTTTTT CASSIALYRGTNEKLFF TRBD1 TRBJ1-4 NA TRBV19
TGTGCCAGCAGCTTTAGTGGGCGAGCCGGGGAGCTGTTTTTT CASSFSGRAGELFF NA TRBJ2-2 few TRBV7-3